The 7 T cell receptor beta chains in this list originate from one sample, sequenced in a study of response to subunit inactivated influenza vaccine. In TCRdb, the RT-PCR reads were re-called with MiXCR into one record per CDR3 protein. The repertoire has around 170,000 distinct CDR3 sequences, approximately 11% of them found once; the top ten carry about a third. The material was CD8+ T cells sorted from PBMCs, obtained less than 25 months after vaccination. The receptor set was obtained from a man between 50 and 75 years old who received an inactivated influenza vaccine.

This clonotype came up a few times. The V and J genes are TRBV5-1 and TRBJ2-5; TRBD1 might be the D (7 bases). Per the germline V gene, CDR1 is SGHRS and CDR2 is YFSETQ. There are 15 residues in the CDR3. Trimming took 4 bases from V and 5 from J, leaving 18 bases between them. CDR3 protein: CASSGGTDRAETQYF. CDR3 bases: TGCGCCAGCAGCGGCGGGACAGACCGAGCGGAGACCCAGTACTTC.

The chain joins TRBV7-9 to TRBJ2-7; 7 bases fit TRBD2. CDR3 size: 13 residues. The junction had 2 bases not matched to a gene; V was cut back by 4 bases and J by 2 bases. The germline V gene has CDR1 SEHNR and CDR2 FQNEAQ (reference sequence). The CDR3 DNA sequence: TGTGCCAGCAGCTGGGGGGGGACCTACGAGCAGTACTTC. Translation: CASSWGGTYEQYF.

This clonotype was counted between two and nine times. The J gene is TRBJ1-6, the V gene TRBV28; 7 bases agree with TRBD1. The CDR3 has 12 residues. With V trimmed by 11 bases and J by 5 bases, 3 bases remained unmatched. Germline loops: CDR1 MDHEN, CDR2 SYDVKM. The CDR3 DNA sequence: TGTGCCGGAGGGACAGATAATTCACCCCTCCACTTT. Translation: CAGGTDNSPLHF.

The genes are TRBV7-9 and TRBJ2-7; TRBD1 matches 10 bases. Germline CDR1 reads SEHNR; CDR2 reads FQNEAQ (reference sequence). The CDR3 runs 12 residues. The CDR3 nucleotides read TGTGCCAGCAGCTTAGGCGAGGGGACAGGGGATGTC. Translating it yields CASSLGEGTGDV.

This clonotype has just one count. The rearrangement links TRBV19 to TRBJ2-7, with TRBD1 identical over 9 bases. Trimming removed 6 bases from V and 5 bases from J; junction bases left unmatched: 11. Germline V gene sequence: CDR1 LNHDA, CDR2 SQIVND (reference sequence). CDR3 length: 15 amino acids. The CDR3 protein is CASSPDRDREHEQYF. The CDR3 region has the DNA TGTGCCAGTAGCCCCGACCGGGACAGGGAACACGAGCAGTACTTC.

This clonotype was counted between two and nine times. The chain couples TRBV27 to TRBJ2-2, with TRBD2 as a possible D gene (6 bases). The CDR3 totals 13 residues. The V gene lost 4 bases and the J gene lost 5 bases, with 8 bases spanning the gap. Germline CDR1 MNHEY, CDR2 SMNVEV (reference sequence). The CDR3 region has the DNA TGTGCCAGCAGTTCTGGGGGGACCGGGGAGCTGTTTTTT. Translation: CASSSGGTGELFF.

The genes are TRBV18 and TRBJ2-3; 8 bases align to TRBD1. J was trimmed by 2 bases and V by 3 bases; bases with no gene match: 4. Germline V gene sequence: CDR1 KGHSH, CDR2 LQKENI. The CDR3 covers 15 residues. This CDR3 reads CASSPDREYTDTQYF. The CDR3 region has the DNA TGTGCCAGCTCACCGGACAGGGAATACACAGATACGCAGTATTTT.